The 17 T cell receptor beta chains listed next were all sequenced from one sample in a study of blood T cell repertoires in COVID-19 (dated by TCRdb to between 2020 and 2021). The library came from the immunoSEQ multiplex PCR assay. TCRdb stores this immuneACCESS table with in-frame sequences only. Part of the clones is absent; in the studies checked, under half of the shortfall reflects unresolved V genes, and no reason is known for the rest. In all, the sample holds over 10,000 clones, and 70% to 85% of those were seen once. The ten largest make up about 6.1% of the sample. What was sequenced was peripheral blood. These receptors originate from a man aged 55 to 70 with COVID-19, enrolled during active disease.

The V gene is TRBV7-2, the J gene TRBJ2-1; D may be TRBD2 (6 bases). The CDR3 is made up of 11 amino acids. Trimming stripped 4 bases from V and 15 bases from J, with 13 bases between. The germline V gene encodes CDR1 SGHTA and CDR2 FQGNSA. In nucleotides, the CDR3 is TGTGCCAGCAGCTCCCTGGAGGGTGGGTTCTTC. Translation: CASSSLEGGFF. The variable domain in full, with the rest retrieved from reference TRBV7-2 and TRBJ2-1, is GAGVSQSPSNKVTEKGKDVELRCDPISGHTALYWYRQSLGQGLEFLIYFQGNSAPDKSGLPSDRFSAERTGGSVSTLTIQRTQQEDSAVYLCASSSLEGGFFGPGTRLTVL.

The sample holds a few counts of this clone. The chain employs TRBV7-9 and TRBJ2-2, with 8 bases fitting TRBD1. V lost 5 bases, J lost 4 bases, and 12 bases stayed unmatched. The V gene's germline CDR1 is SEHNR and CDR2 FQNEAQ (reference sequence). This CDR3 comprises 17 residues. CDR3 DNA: TGTGCCAGCAGCCCCCTCACTGGACAGGGCGCCACCGGGGAGCTGTTTTTT. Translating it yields CASSPLTGQGATGELFF.

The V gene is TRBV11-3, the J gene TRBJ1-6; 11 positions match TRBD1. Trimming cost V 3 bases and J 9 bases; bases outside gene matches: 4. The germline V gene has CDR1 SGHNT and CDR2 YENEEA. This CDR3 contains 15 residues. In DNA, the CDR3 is TGTGCCAGCAGCTTGGGACAGGGGGATAGTTCACCCCTCCACTTT. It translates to CASSLGQGDSSPLHF. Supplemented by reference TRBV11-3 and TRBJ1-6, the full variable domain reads EAGVVQSPRYKIIEKKQPVAFWCNPISGHNTLYWYLQNLGQGPELLIRYENEEAVDDSQLPKDRFSAERLKGVDSTLKIQPAELGDSAVYLCASSLGQGDSSPLHFGNGTRLTVT.

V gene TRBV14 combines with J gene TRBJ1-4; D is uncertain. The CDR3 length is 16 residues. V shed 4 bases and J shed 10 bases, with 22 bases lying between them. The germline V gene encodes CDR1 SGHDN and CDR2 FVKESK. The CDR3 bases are TGTGCCAGCAGCCCCGTTTTTGCGGGCCCACTCGGAAAACTGTTTTTT. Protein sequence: CASSPVFAGPLGKLFF. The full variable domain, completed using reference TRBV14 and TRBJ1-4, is EAGVTQFPSHSVIEKGQTVTLRCDPISGHDNLYWYRRVMGKEIKFLLHFVKESKQDESGMPNNRFLAERTGGTYSTLKVQPAELEDSGVYFCASSPVFAGPLGKLFFGSGTQLSVL.

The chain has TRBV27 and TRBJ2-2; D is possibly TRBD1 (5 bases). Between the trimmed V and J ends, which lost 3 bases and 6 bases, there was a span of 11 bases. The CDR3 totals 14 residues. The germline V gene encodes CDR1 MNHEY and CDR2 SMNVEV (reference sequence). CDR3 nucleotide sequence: TGTGCCAGCAGTTTTCAGGCCAGGGCCGGGGAGCTGTTTTTT. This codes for CASSFQARAGELFF.

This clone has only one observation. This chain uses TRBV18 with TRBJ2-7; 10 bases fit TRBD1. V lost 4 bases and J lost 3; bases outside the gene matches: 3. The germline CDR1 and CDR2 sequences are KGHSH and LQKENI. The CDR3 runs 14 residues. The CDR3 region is CASSQGQGIYEQYF. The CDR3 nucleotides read TGTGCCAGCTCACAGGGACAGGGGATCTACGAGCAGTACTTC.

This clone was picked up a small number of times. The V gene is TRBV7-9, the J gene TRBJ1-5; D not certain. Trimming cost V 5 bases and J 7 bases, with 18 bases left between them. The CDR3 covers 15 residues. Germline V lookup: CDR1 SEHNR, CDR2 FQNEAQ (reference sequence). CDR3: CASSPTWAGDQPQHF. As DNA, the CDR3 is TGTGCCAGCAGCCCGACATGGGCAGGTGACCAGCCCCAGCATTTT.

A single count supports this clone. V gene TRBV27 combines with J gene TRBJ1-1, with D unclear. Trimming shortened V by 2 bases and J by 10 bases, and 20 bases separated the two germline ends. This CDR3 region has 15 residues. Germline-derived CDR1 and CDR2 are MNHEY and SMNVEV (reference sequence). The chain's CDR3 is CASSLREAPSNGAFF. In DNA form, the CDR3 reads TGTGCCAGCAGTTTAAGGGAGGCGCCGTCGAACGGAGCTTTCTTT.

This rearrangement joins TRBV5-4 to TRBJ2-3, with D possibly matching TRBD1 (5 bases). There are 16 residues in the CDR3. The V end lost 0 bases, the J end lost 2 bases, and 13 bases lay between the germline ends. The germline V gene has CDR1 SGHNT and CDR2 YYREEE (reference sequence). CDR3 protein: CASSLAPQDNTDTQYF. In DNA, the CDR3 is TGTGCCAGCAGCTTGGCCCCACAGGATAACACAGATACGCAGTATTTT.

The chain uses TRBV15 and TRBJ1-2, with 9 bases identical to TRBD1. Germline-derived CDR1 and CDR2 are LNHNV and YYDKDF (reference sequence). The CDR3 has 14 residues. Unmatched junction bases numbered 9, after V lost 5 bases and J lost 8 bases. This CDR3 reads CATSRDRVPRGYTF. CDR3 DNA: TGTGCCACCAGCCGGGACAGGGTTCCTCGAGGCTACACCTTC.

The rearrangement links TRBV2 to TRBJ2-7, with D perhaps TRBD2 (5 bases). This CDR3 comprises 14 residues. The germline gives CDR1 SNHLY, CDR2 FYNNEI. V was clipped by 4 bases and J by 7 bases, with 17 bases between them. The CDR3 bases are TGTGCCAGCAGTGTCCGGGAAGGGATTAGTGAGCAGTACTTC. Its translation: CASSVREGISEQYF.

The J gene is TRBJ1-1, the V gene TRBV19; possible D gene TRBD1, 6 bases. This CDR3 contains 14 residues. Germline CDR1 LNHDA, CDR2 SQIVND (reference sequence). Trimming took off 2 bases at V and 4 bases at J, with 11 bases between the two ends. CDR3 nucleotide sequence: TGTGCCAGTAGTATAAAGGGGGGGACCACTGAAGCTTTCTTT. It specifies CASSIKGGTTEAFF.

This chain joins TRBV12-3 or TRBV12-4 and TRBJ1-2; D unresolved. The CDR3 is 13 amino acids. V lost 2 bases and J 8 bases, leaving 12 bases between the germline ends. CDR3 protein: CASSLTFAEGYTF. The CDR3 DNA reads TGTGCCAGCAGTTTAACATTCGCAGAAGGCTACACCTTC.

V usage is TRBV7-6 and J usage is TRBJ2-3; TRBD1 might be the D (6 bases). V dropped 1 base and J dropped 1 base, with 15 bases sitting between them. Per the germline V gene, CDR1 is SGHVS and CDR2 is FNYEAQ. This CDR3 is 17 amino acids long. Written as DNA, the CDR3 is TGTGCCAGCAGCTTAGTTTATACAGGGTTGCGCACAGATACGCAGTATTTT. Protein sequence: CASSLVYTGLRTDTQYF.

The CDR3 reads CASSSTGNGNTEAFF. For the CDR3, the DNA is TGCGCCAGCAGCTCGACAGGGAACGGAAACACTGAAGCTTTCTTT. The rearrangement uses TRBV5-1 and TRBJ1-1; the match to TRBD1 covers 7 bases. J was trimmed by 2 bases and V by 3 bases; bases with no gene match: 7. Per the germline V gene, CDR1 is SGHRS and CDR2 is YFSETQ. This CDR3 contains 15 residues.

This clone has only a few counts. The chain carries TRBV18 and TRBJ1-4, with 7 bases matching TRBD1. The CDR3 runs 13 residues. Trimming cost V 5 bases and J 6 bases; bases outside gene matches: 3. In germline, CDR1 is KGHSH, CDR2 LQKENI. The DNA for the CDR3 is TGTGCCAGCTCATCAGGGACAGATGAAAAACTGTTTTTT. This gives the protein CASSSGTDEKLFF.

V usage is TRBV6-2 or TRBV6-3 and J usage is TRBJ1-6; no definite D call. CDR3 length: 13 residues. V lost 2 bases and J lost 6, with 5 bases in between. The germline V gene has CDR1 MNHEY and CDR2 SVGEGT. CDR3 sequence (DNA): TGTGCCAGCAGTTACCGCGGTAATTCACCCCTCCACTTT. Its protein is CASSYRGNSPLHF.